These 7 T cell receptor beta chains share one sample of origin, sequenced in a study of blood T cell repertoires in COVID-19. TCRdb's table, derived via immunoSEQ multiplex PCR, lists solely in-frame clones and lacks some. The sample has just over 300,000 clones; more than 75% are singletons. The specimen sequenced was PBMCs or T cells enriched from blood (not recorded which). Receptors originate from a man aged 25 to 40 who had recovered from COVID-19.

The rearrangement joins TRBV3-1 (or the pseudogene TRBV3-2) to TRBJ1-2; 11 bases fit TRBD1. The CDR3 extends over 16 amino acids. With V trimmed by 0 bases and J by 6 bases, 6 bases remained unmatched. Germline assignment: CDR1 LGHDT and CDR2 YNNKEL (reference sequence). As DNA, the CDR3 is TGTGCCAGCAGCCAAGATTGGGACAGGGGGAAAGATGGCTACACCTTC. Its protein is CASSQDWDRGKDGYTF.

V and J are TRBV2 and TRBJ2-1; D is unresolved. This CDR3 region has 13 residues. The V end was cut by 4 bases, the J end by 4 bases, with 8 bases between. Germline V gene lookup returns CDR1 SNHLY and CDR2 FYNNEI. The CDR3 region has the DNA TGTGCCAGCAGTGGTGAGGAATACAATGAGCAGTTCTTC. This translates into CASSGEEYNEQFF.

The chain has TRBV19 and TRBJ1-4; 7 bases are shared with TRBD1. The CDR3 contains 15 residues. Trimming at V came to 8 bases and at J to 4 bases, leaving 10 bases not matched to a gene. Per the germline V gene, CDR1 is LNHDA and CDR2 is SQIVND (reference sequence). CDR3 amino acids: CASRGRGEVNEKLFF. In nucleotides, the CDR3 is TGTGCCAGTCGGGGCAGGGGGGAAGTTAATGAAAAACTGTTTTTT.

V gene TRBV10-3 combines with J gene TRBJ1-1; D not certain. CDR1 is ENHRY, CDR2 SYGVKD, per germline. The CDR3 runs to 14 residues. V was pared by 0 bases and J by 1 base, with 6 bases between. The DNA for the CDR3 is TGTGCCATCAGTGAGTCGGCCAAGAACACTGAAGCTTTCTTT. Translated: CAISESAKNTEAFF.

This chain uses TRBV2 with TRBJ2-2; TRBD1 agrees at 8 bases. The CDR3 covers 16 residues. V dropped 7 bases and J dropped 3; count of bases not matched to a gene: 10. Germline lookup yields CDR1 SNHLY and CDR2 FYNNEI. CDR3 sequence: CASKAGGKGDTGELFF. CDR3 bases: TGTGCCAGCAAAGCAGGGGGCAAAGGCGACACCGGGGAGCTGTTTTTT.

The count of this clone is one. Here the CDR3 reads CASSFGGADYGYTF. Written as DNA, the CDR3 is TGTGCCAGCAGTTTTGGGGGGGCCGACTATGGCTACACCTTC. This chain links TRBV28 with TRBJ1-2, with D tentatively TRBD1 (6 bases). The V end was cut by 3 bases, the J end by 3 bases, with 11 bases between. This CDR3 region has 14 residues. Per the germline V gene, CDR1 is MDHEN and CDR2 is SYDVKM.

This clone has just one count. V gene TRBV5-1 combines with J gene TRBJ2-7; D ambiguous. The ends were cut back, 0 bases at V and 3 bases at J, with 19 bases in the middle. Germline values: CDR1 SGHRS, CDR2 YFSETQ. The CDR3 runs to 17 residues. In nucleotides, the CDR3 is TGCGCCAGCAGCTTGGATCCCCCTGGGCTCGCACGCTACGAGCAGTACTTC. This gives the protein CASSLDPPGLARYEQYF.